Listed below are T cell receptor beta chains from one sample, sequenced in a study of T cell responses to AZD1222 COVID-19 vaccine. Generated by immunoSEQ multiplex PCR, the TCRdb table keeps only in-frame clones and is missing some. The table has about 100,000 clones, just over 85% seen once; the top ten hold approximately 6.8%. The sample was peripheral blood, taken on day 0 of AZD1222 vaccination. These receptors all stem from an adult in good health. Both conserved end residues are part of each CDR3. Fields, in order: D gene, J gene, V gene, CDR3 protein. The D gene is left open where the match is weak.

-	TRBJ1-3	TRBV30	CASTAVGSGNTIYF
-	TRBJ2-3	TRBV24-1	CATSPPTGEGDTQYF
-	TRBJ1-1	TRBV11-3	CASSLDMNTEAFF
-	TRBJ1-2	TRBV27	CASSNREASYGYTF
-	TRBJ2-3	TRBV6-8	CASSYGPSREDTQYF
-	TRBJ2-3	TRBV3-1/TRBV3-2	CASSQVSGGGTDTQYF
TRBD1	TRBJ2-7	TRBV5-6	CASSQDRNLLEQYF
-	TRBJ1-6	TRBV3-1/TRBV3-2	CASGFNYNSPLHF
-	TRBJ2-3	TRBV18	CASSDTDTQYF
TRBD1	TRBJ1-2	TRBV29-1	CSVVGQSNYGYTF
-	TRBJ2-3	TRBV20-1	CSASIGAAGAQYF
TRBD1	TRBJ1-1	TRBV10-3	CAISESVTGSEAFF
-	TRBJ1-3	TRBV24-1	CATSQGAGNTIYF
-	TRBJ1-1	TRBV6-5	CASIAFRAFF
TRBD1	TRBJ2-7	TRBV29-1	CSVGTGTYEQYF
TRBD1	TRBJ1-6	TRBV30	CAGGTDHNSPLHF
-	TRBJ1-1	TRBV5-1	CASSPDLSTANTEAFF
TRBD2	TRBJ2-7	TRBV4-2	CASSQEGPGLEIDEQYF
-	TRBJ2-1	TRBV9	CASSVGSSTSSYNEQFF
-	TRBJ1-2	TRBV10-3	CAISENRAYGYTF
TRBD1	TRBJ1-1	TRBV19	CASSTNDRDNTEAFF
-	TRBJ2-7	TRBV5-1	CASSGIQGSHEQYF